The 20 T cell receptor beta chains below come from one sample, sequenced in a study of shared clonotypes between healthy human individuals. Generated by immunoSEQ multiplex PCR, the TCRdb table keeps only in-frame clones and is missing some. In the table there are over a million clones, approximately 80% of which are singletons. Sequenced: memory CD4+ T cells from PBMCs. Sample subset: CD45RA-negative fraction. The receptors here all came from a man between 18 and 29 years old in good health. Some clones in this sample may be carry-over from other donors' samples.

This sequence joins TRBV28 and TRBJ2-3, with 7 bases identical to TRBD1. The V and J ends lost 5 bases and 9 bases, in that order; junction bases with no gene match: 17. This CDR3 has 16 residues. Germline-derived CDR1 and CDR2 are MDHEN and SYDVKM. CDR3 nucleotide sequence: TGTGCCAGCAGTCGCCCCCGGGACAGAGCCTTGGGGACGCAGTATTTT. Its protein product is CASSRPRDRALGTQYF.

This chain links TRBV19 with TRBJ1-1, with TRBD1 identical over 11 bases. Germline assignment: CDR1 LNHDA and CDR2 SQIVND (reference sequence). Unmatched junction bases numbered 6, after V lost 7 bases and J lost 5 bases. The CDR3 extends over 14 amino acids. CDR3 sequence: CASNLDRGRTEAFF. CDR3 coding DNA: TGTGCCAGTAATCTGGACAGGGGGCGGACTGAAGCTTTCTTT.

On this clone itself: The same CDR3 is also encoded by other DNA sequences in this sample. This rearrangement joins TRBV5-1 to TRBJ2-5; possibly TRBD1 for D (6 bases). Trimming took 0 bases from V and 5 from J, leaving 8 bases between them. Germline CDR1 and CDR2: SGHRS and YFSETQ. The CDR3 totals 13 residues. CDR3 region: CASSLDRVETQYF. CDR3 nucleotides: TGCGCCAGCAGCTTGGACAGGGTGGAGACCCAGTACTTC.

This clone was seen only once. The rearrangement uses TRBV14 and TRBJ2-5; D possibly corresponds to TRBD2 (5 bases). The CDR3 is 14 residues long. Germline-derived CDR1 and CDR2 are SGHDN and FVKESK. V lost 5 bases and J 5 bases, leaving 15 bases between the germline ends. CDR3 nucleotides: TGTGCCAGCAGCAAACTAGGGAGAGGGGAGACCCAGTACTTC. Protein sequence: CASSKLGRGETQYF.

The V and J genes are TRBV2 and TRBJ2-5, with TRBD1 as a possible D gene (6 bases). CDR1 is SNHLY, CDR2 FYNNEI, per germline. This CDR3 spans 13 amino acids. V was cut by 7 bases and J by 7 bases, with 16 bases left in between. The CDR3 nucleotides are TGTGCCAGCACCTCGCACAGGGTAGGGACCCAGTACTTC. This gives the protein CASTSHRVGTQYF.

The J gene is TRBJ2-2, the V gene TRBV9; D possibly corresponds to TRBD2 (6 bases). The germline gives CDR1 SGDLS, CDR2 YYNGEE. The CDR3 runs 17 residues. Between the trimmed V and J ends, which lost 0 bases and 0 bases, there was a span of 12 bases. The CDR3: CASSVGASAANTGELFF. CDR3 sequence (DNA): TGTGCCAGCAGCGTAGGGGCTAGCGCTGCGAACACCGGGGAGCTGTTTTTT.

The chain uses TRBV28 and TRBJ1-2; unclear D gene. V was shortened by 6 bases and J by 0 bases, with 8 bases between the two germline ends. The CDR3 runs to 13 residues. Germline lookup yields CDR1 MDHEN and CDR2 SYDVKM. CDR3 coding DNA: TGTGCCAGCAGAGTAATGGCTAACTATGGCTACACCTTC. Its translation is CASRVMANYGYTF.

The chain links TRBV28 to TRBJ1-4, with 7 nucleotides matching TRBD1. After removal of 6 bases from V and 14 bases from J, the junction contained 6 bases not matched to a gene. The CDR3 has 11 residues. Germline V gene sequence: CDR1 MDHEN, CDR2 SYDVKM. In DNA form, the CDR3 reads TGTGCCAGCAGGGGACAGCGGGTGCTGTTTTTT. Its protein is CASRGQRVLFF.

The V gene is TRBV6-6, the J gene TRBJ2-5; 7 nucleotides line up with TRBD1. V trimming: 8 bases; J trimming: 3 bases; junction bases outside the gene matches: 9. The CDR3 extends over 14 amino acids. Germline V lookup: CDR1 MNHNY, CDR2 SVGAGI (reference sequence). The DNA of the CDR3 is TGTGCCAGCCGACAGGGACCGTCTGAAGAGACCCAGTACTTC. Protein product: CASRQGPSEETQYF.

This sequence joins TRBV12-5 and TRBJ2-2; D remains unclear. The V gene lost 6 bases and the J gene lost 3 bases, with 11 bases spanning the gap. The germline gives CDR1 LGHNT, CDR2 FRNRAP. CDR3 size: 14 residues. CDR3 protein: CASGRDSDTGELFF. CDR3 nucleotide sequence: TGTGCTAGTGGCCGTGACTCAGACACCGGGGAGCTGTTTTTT.

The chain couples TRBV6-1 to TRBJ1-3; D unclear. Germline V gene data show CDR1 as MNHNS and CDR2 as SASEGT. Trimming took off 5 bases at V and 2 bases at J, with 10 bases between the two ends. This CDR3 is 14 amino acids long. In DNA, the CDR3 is TGTGCCAGCAGTAGTCGGCTAACTGGAAACACCATATATTTT. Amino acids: CASSSRLTGNTIYF.

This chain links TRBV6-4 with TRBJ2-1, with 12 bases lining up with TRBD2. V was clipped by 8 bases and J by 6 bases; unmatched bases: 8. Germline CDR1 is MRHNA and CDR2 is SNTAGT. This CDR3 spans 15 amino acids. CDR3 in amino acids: CASSRLAGAPNEQFF. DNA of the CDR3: TGTGCCAGCTCCCGACTAGCGGGAGCCCCCAATGAGCAGTTCTTC.

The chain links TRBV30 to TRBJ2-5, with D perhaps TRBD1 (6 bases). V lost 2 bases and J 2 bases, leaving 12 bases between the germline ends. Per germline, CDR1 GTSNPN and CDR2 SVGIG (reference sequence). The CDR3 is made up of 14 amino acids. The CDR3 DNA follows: TGTGCCTGGAGTCAGAGAGGGGGTCAAGAGACCCAGTACTTC. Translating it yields CAWSQRGGQETQYF.

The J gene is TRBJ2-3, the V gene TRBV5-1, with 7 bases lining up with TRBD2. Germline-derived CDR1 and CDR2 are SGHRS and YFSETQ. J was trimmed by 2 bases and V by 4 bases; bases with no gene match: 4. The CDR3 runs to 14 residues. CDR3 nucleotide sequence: TGCGCCAGCAGCCAGAGCGGGGCCACAGATACGCAGTATTTT. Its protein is CASSQSGATDTQYF.

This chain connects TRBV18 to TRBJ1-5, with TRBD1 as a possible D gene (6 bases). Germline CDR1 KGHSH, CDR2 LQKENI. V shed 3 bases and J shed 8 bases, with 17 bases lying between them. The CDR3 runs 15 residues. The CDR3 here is CASSPAGALLEPQHF. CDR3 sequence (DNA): TGTGCCAGCTCACCGGCAGGGGCTCTTCTGGAGCCCCAGCATTTT.

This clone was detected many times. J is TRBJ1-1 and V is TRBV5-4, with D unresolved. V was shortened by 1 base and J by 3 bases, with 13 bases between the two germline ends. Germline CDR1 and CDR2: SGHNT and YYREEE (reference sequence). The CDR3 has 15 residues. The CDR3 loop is CASSLNRPQDTEAFF. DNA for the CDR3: TGTGCCAGCAGCTTGAACCGACCTCAGGACACTGAAGCTTTCTTT.

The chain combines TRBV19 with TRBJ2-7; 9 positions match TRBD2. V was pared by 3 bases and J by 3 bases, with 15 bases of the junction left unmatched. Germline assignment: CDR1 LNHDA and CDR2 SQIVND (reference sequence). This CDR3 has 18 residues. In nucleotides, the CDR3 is TGTGCCAGTAGTATCGGGGTTCCGGCGGGAGGGAGGGTCTACGAGCAGTACTTC. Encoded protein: CASSIGVPAGGRVYEQYF.

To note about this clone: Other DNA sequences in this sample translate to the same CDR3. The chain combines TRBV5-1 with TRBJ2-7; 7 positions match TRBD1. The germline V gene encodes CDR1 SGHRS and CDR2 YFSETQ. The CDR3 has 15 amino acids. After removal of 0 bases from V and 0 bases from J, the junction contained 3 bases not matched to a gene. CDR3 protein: CASSLGGTASYEQYF. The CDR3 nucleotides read TGCGCCAGCAGCTTGGGTGGGACAGCCTCCTACGAGCAGTACTTC.

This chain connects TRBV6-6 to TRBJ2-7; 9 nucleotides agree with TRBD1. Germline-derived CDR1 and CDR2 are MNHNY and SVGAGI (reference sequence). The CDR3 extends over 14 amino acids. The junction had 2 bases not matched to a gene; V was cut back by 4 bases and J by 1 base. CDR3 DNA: TGTGCCAGCAGTTGGGACAGGGAGTCCTACGAGCAGTACTTC. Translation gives CASSWDRESYEQYF.

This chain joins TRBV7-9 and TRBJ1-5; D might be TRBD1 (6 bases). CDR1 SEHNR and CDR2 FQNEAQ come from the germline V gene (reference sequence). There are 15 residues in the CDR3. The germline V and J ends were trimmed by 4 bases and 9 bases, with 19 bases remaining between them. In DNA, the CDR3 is TGTGCCAGCAGCTCGGCCGGGACACCTAAAGGGCCCCAGCATTTT. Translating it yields CASSSAGTPKGPQHF.